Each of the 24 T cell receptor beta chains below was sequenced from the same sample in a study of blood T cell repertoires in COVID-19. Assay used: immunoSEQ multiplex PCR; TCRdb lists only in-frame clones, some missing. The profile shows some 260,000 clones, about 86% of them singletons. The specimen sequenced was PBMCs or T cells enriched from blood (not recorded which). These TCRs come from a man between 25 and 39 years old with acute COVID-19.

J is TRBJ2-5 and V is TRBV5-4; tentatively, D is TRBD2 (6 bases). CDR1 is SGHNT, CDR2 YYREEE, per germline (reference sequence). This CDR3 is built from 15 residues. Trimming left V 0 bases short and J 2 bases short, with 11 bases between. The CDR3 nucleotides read TGTGCCAGCAGCTTGGATCGCGGGGCACAAGAGACCCAGTACTTC. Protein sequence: CASSLDRGAQETQYF. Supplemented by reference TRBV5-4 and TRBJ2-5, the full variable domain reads ETGVTQSPTHLIKTRGQQVTLRCSSQSGHNTVSWYQQALGQGPQFIFQYYREEENGRGNFPPRFSGLQFPNYSSELNVNALELDDSALYLCASSLDRGAQETQYFGPGTRLLVL.

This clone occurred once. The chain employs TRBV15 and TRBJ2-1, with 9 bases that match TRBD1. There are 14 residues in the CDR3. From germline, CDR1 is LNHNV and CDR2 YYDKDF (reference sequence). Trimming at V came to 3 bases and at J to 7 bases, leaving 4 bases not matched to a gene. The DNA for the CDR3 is TGTGCCACCAGCAGGCGGGGACAGGGTAATGAGCAGTTCTTC. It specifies CATSRRGQGNEQFF.

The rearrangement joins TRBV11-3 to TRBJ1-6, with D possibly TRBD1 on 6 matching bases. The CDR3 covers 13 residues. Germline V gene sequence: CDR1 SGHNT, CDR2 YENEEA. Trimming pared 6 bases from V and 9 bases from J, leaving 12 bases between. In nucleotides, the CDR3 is TGTGCCAGCAGAGGCAGGGGTGGTTCACCCCTCCACTTT. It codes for CASRGRGGSPLHF.

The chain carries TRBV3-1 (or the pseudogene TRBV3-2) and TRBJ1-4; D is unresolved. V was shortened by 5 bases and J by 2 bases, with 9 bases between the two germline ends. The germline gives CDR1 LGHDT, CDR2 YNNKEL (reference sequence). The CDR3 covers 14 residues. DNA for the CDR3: TGTGCCAGCAGCATTCCTGGCACTAATGAAAAACTGTTTTTT. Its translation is CASSIPGTNEKLFF.

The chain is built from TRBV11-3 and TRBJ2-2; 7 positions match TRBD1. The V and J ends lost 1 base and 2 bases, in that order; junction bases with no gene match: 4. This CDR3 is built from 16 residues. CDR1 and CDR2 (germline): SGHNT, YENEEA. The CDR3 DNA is TGTGCCAGCAGCTTAGGGAGACAGGGAAACACCGGGGAGCTGTTTTTT. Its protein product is CASSLGRQGNTGELFF.

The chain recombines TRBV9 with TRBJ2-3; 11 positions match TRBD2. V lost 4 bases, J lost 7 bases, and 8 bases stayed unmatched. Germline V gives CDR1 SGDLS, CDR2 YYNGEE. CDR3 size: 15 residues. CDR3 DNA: TGTGCCAGCAGCCTCATAGCGGGAGGGCCGCATACGCAGTATTTT. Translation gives CASSLIAGGPHTQYF.

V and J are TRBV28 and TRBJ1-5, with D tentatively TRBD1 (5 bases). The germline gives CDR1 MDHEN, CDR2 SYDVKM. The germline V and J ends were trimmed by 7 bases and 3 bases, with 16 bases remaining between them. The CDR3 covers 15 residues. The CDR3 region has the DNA TGTGCCAGCATTGGGGGAGGGAAGGCCAATCAGCCCCAGCATTTT. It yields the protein CASIGGGKANQPQHF.

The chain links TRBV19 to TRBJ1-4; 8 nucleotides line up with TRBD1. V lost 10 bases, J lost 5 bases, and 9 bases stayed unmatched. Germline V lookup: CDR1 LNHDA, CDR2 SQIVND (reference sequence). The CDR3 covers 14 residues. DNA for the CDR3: TGTGCCACAACGAGACAGGGGCCCAATGAAAAACTGTTTTTT. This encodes CATTRQGPNEKLFF.

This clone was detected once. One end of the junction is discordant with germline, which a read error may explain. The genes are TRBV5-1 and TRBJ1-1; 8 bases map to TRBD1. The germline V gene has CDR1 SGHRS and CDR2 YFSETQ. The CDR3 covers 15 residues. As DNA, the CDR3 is TGTGCCAGCAGCACAGGACAGGGCCTCGCGGCTGAAGCTTTCTTT. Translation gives CASSTGQGLAAEAFF.

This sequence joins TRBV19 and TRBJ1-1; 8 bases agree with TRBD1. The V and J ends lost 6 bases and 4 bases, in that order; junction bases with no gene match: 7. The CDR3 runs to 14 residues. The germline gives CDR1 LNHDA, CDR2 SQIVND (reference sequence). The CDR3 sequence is CASRSQGVGTEAFF. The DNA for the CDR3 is TGTGCCAGTAGGTCACAGGGGGTGGGCACTGAAGCTTTCTTT.

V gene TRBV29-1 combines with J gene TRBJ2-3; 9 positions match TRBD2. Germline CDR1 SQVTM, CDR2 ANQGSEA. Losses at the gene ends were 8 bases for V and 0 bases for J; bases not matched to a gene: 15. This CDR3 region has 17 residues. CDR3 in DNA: TGCAGCTTCCTCATAATGCGGGAGGGTTCTAGCACAGATACGCAGTATTTT. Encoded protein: CSFLIMREGSSTDTQYF.

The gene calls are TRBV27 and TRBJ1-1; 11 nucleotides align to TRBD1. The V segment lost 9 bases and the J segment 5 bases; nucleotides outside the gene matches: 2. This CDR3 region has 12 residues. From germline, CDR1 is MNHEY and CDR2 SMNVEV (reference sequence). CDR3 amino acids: CARGTGGTEAFF. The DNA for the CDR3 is TGTGCCAGAGGGACAGGGGGTACTGAAGCTTTCTTT.

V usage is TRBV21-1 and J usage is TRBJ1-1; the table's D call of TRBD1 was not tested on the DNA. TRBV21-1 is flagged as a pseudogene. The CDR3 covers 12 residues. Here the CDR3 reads CAGQMMATEAFF. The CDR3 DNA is TGTGCCGGCCAGATGATGGCCACTGAAGCTTTCTTT.

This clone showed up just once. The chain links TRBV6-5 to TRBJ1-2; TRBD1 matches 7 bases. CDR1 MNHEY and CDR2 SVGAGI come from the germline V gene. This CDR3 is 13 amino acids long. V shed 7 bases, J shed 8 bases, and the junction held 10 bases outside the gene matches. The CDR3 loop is CASTPGQSDGYTF. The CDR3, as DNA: TGTGCCAGCACCCCGGGACAGTCGGACGGCTACACCTTC.

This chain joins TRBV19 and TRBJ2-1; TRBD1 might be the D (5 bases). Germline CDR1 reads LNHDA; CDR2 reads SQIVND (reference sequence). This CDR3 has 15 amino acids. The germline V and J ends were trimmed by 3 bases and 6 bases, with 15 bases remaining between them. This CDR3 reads CASSISGNGANEQFF. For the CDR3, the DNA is TGTGCCAGTAGTATTTCAGGGAATGGGGCCAATGAGCAGTTCTTC.

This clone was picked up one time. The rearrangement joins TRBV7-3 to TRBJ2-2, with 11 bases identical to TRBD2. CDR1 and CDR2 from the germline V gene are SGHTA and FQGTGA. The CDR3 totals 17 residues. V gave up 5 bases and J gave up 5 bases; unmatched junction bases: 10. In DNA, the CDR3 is TGTGCCAGCAGCCCACTGGGACTAGCGGATTCTACCGGGGAGCTGTTTTTT. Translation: CASSPLGLADSTGELFF.

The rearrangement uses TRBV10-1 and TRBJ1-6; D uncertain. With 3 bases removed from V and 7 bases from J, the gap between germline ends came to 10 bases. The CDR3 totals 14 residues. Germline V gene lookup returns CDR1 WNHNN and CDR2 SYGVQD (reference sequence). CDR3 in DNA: TGCGCCAGCAGTGAACTCCTGGTGAATTCACCCCTCCACTTT. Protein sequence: CASSELLVNSPLHF.

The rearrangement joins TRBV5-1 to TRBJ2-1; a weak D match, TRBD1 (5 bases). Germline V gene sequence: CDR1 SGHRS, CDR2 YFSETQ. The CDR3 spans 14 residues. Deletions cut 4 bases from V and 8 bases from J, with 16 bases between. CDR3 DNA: TGCGCCAGCAGCGAACAGGTGATAGGGGATGAGCAGTTCTTC. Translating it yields CASSEQVIGDEQFF.

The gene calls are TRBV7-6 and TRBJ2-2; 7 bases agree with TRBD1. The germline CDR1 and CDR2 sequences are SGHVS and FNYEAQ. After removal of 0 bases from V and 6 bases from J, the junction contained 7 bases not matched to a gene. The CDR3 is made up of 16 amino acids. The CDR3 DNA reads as TGTGCCAGCAGCTTAGCAAACAGGGGAGATGCCGGGGAGCTGTTTTTT. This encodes CASSLANRGDAGELFF.

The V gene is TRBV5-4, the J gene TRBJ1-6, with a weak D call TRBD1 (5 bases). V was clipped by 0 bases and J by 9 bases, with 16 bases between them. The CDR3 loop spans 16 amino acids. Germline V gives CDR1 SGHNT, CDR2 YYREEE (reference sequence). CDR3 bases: TGTGCCAGCAGCTTGGGTGGCAGGGTAGTAGGTTCACCCCTCCACTTT. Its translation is CASSLGGRVVGSPLHF.

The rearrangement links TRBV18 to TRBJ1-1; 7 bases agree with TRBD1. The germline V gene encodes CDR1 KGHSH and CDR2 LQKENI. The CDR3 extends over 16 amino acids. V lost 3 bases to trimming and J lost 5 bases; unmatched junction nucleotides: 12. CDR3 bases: TGTGCCAGCTCACCCGGAGGGGGCGGGCTTCGAACTGAAGCTTTCTTT. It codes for CASSPGGGGLRTEAFF.

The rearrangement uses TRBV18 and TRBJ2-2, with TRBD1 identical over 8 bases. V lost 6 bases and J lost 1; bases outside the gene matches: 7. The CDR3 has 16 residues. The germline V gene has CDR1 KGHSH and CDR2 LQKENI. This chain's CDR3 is CASSPRTGRNTGELFF. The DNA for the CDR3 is TGTGCCAGCTCCCCAAGGACAGGGCGGAACACCGGGGAGCTGTTTTTT.

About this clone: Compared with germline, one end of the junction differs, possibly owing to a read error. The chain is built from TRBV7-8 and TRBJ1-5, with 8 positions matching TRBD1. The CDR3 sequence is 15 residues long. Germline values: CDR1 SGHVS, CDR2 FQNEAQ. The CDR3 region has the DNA TGTGCCAGCAGCTTAATTTCAGGGGGCAACCAGCCCCAGCATTTT. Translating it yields CASSLISGGNQPQHF.

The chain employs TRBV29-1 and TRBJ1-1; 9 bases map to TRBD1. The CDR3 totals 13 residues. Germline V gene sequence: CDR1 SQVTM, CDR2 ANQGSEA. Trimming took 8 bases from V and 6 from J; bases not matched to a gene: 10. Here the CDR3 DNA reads TGCAGCTCAGGGAGGACAGGGGCCGCTGAAGCTTTCTTT. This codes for CSSGRTGAAEAFF.